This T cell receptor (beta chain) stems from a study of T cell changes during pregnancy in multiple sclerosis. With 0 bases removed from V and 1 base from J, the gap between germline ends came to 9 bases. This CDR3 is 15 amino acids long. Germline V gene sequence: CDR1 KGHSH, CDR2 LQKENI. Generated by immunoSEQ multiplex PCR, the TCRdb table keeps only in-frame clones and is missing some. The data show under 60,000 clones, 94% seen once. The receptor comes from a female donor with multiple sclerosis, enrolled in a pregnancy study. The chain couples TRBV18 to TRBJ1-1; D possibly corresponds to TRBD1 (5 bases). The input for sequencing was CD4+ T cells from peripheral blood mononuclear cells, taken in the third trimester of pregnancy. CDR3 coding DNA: TGTGCCAGCTCACCACCGGGGCCAGGGAACACTGAAGCTTTCTTT. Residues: CASSPPGPGNTEAFF. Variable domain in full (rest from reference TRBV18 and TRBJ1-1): NAGVMQNPRHLVRRRGQEARLRCSPMKGHSHVYWYRQLPEEGLKFMVYLQKENIIDESGMPKERFSAEFPKEGPSILRIQQVVRGDSAAYFCASSPPGPGNTEAFFGQGTRLTVV.